The source of this T cell receptor (beta chain) is a study of vaccination effects on CD4 cells after COVID-19. Once cultured for about 9 days, the cells underwent separation to obtain CD4+ T cells. A half-volume exchange with IL-2 medium occurred on days 3 and 7. Libraries were prepared by immunoSEQ multiplex PCR; TCRdb keeps only in-frame clonotypes and omits some of them. The table has about 48,000 clones, 50% to 70% seen once; the top ten hold roughly 5%. On this clone: No antigen is known for it.

This CDR3 has 14 amino acids. Germline CDR1 and CDR2: SNHLY and FYNNEI. V dropped 3 bases and J dropped 5 bases, with 11 bases sitting between them. The specimen was CD4+ T cells from PBMCs cultured without peptide, collected before COVID-19 vaccination. The rearrangement links TRBV2 to TRBJ2-1, with no clear D. The TCR comes from a human donor who received a COVID-19 vaccine. The CDR3 sequence is CASSDPTRNNEQFF. As DNA, the CDR3 is TGTGCCAGCAGTGACCCCACCCGTAACAATGAGCAGTTCTTC.